This T cell receptor beta chain was sequenced during a study of breast tumors, draining lymph nodes, adjacent tissues. General observations from the study: Data fit most tumor T cells coming from lymph node, expanding in tumor. That most tumor T cells come from lymph nodes remained unproven. Compared with lymph nodes, tumors were less diverse; compared with nontumor tissue, more.

Samples came from axillary lymph nodes draining the breast cancer. This clonotype occurred many times. Antigen specificity is unknown. The V gene's germline CDR1 is DFQATT and CDR2 SNEGSKA (reference sequence). The CDR3 extends over 15 amino acids. The V segment lost 2 bases and the J segment 4 bases; nucleotides outside the gene matches: 8. From the multiplex PCR reads, TCRdb called clonotypes with MiXCR, one entry per CDR3 protein. This sample has 120,000 or so distinct CDR3 sequences, with roughly 21% found just once. The sequence derives from a female donor with breast cancer. Some clones in this sample may be carry-over from other donors' samples. The source material was axillary lymph node tissue. The gene calls are TRBV20-1 and TRBJ2-3; 8 nucleotides agree with TRBD1. As DNA, the CDR3 is TGCAGTGCTAGACTGGACAGGGTCGACGCAGATACGCAGTATTTT. This codes for CSARLDRVDADTQYF.